This T cell receptor beta chain is drawn from a study of blood T cell repertoires in COVID-19. In the study overall: The samples span acute and convalescent COVID-19 from the United States, Italy and Spain.

Germline loops: CDR1 LNHDA, CDR2 SQIVND (reference sequence). V trimming: 0 bases; J trimming: 3 bases; junction bases outside the gene matches: 3. The CDR3 consists of 17 residues. The protocol was immunoSEQ multiplex PCR, while the TCRdb copy is restricted to in-frame clones and leaves out a portion. Altogether approximately 100,000 clones are present, 75% to 90% being singletons, with the ten largest covering approximately 40%. The sample taken for sequencing was peripheral blood. This clonotype was sampled from a man older than 75 with acute or convalescent COVID-19. The rearrangement links TRBV19 to TRBJ2-1; the match to TRBD1 covers 12 bases. CDR3 protein: CASSIEGTGGFYNEQFF. The CDR3 DNA reads as TGTGCCAGTAGTATAGAAGGGACAGGGGGCTTCTACAATGAGCAGTTCTTC.